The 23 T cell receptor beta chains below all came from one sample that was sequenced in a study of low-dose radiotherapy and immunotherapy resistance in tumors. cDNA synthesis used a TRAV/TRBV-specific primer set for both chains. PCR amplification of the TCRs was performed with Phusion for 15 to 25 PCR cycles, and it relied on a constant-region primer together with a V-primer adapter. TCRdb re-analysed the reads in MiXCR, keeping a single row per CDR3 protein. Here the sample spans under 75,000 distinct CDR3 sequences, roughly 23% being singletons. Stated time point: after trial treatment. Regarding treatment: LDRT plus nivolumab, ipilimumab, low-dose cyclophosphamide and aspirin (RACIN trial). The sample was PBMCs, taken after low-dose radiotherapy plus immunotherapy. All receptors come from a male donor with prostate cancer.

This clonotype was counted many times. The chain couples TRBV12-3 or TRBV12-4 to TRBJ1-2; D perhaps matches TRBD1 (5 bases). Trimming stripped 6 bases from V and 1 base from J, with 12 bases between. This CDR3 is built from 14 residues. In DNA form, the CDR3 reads TGTGCCAGCAGCCCCGACAGAGTTAACTATGGCTACACCTTC. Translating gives CASSPDRVNYGYTF.

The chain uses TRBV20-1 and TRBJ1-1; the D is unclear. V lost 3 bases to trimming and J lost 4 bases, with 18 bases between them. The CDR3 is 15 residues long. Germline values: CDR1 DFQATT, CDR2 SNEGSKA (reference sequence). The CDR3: CSARTRLRLGTEAFF. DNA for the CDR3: TGCAGTGCTAGGACCAGGTTGCGGCTTGGCACTGAAGCTTTCTTT.

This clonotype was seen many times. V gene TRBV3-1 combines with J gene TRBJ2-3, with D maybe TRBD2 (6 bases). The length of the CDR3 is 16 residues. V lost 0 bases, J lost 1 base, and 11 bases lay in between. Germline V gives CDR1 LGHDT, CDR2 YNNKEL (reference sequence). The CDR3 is CASSQDLSGGTDTQYF. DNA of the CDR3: TGTGCCAGCAGCCAAGATTTATCGGGGGGCACAGATACGCAGTATTTT.

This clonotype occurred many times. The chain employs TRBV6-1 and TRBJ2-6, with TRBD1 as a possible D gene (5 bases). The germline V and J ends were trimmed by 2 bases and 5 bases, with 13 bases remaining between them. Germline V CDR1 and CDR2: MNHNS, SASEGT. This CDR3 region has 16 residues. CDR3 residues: CASSEWGLGRANVLTF. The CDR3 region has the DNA TGTGCCAGCAGTGAATGGGGCCTCGGTAGGGCCAACGTCCTGACTTTC.

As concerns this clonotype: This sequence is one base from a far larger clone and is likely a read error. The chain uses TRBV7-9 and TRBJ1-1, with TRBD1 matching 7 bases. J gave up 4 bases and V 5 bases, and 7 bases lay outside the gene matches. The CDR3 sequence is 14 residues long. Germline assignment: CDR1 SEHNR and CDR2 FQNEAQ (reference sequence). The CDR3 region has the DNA TGTGCCAGCAGCCAAGGGGGACAGAGCACTGAAGCTTTCTTT. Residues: CASSQGGQSTEAFF. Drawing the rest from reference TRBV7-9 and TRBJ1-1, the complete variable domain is DTGVSQNPRHKITKRGQNVTFRCDPISEHNRLYWYRQTLGQGPEFLTYFQNEAQLEKSRLLSDRFSAERPKGSFSTLEIQRTEQGDSAMYLCASSQGGQSTEAFFGQGTRLTVV.

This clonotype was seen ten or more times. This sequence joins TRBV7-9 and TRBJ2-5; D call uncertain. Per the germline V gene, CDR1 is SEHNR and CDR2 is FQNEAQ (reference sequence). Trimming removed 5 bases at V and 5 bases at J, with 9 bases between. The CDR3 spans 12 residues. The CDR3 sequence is CASSHLAETQYF. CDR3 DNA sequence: TGTGCCAGCAGCCACCTCGCGGAGACCCAGTACTTC.

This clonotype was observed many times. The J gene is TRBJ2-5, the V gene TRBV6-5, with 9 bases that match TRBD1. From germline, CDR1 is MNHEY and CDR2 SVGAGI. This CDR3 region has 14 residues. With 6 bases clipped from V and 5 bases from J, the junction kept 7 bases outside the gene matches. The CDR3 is CASRATGGGETQYF. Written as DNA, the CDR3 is TGTGCCAGCAGGGCTACAGGGGGCGGGGAGACCCAGTACTTC.

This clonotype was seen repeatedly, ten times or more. The CDR3 DNA reads as TGCAGCGGCGGGGACAGTCGACAGCGGACTGAAGCTTTCTTT. Protein product: CSGGDSRQRTEAFF. The chain is built from TRBV29-1 and TRBJ1-1; 7 positions agree with TRBD1. The CDR3 runs 14 residues. Germline CDR1 and CDR2: SQVTM and ANQGSEA. Trimming removed 7 bases from V and 5 bases from J; junction bases left unmatched: 13.

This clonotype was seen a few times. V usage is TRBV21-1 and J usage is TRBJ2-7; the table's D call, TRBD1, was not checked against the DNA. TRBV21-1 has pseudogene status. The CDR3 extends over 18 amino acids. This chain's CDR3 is CASSKEPEGQGAFYEQYF. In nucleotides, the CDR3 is TGTGCCAGCAGCAAAGAGCCCGAAGGACAGGGGGCCTTCTACGAGCAGTACTTC.

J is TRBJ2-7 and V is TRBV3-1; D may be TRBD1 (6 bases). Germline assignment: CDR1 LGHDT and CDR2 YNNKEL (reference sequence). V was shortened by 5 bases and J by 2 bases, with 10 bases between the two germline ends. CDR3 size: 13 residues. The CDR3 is CASSSQGTYEQYF. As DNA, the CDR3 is TGTGCCAGCAGCTCACAGGGAACCTACGAGCAGTACTTC.

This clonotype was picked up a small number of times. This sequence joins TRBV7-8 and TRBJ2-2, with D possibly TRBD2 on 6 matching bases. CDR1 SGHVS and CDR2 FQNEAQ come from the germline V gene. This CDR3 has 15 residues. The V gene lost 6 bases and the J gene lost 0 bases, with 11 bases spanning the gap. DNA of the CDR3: TGTGCCAGCAGGACGGGAGTCGCGAACACCGGGGAGCTGTTTTTT. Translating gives CASRTGVANTGELFF. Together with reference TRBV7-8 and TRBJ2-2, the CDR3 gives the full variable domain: GAGVSQSPRYKVAKRGQDVALRCDPISGHVSLFWYQQALGQGPEFLTYFQNEAQLDKSGLPSDRFFAERPEGSVSTLKIQRTQQEDSAVYLCASRTGVANTGELFFGEGSRLTVL.

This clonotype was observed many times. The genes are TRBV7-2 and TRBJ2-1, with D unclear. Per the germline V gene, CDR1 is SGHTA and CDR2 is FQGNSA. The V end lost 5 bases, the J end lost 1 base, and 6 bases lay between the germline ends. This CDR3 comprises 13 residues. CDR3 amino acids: CASSPGSYNEQFF. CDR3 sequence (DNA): TGTGCCAGCAGCCCGGGTTCCTACAATGAGCAGTTCTTC.

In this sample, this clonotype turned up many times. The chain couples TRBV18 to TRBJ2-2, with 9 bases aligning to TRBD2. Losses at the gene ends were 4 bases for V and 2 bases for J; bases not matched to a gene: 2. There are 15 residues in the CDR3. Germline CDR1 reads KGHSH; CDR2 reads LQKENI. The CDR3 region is CASSLSGSNTGELFF. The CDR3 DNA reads TGTGCCAGCTCACTTAGCGGGAGCAACACCGGGGAGCTGTTTTTT.

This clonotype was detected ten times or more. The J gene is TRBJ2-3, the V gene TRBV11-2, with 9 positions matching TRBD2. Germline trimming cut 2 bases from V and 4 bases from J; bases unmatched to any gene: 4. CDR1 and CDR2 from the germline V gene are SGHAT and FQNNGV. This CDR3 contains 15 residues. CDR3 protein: CASSLRGRAPDTQYF. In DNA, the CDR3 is TGTGCCAGCAGCTTACGCGGGAGGGCCCCAGATACGCAGTATTTT.

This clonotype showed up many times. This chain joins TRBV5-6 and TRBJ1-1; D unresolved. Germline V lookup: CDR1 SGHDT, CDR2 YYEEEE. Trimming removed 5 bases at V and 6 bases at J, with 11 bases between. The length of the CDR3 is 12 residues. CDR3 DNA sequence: TGTGCCAGCAGTTTTGGAGGCTCTGAAGCTTTCTTT. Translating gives CASSFGGSEAFF.

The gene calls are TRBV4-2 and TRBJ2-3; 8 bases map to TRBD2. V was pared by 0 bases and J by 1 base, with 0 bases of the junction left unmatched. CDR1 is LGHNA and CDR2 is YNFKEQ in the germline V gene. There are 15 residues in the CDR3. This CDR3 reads CASSQETSGTDTQYF. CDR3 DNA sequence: TGTGCCAGCAGCCAAGAGACTAGCGGCACAGATACGCAGTATTTT.

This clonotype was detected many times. CDR3 amino acids: CAWSPGQGPHYGYTF. CDR3 in DNA: TGTGCCTGGAGTCCGGGACAGGGCCCCCACTATGGCTACACCTTC. V gene TRBV30 combines with J gene TRBJ1-2; 9 bases fit TRBD1. The length of the CDR3 is 15 residues. V shed 2 bases, J shed 3 bases, and the junction held 7 bases outside the gene matches. Germline-derived CDR1 and CDR2 are GTSNPN and SVGIG (reference sequence).

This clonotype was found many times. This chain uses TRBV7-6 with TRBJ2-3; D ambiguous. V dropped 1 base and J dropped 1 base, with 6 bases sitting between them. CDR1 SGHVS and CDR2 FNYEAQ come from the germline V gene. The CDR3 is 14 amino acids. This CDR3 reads CASSLVDGTDTQYF. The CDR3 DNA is TGTGCCAGCAGCTTAGTCGATGGCACAGATACGCAGTATTTT.

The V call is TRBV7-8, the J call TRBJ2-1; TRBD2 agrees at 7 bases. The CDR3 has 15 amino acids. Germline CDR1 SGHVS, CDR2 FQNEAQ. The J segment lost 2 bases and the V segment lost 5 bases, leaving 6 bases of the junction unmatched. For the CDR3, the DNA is TGTGCCAGCAGCGCTAGCGGAACTACCTACAATGAGCAGTTCTTC. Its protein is CASSASGTTYNEQFF.

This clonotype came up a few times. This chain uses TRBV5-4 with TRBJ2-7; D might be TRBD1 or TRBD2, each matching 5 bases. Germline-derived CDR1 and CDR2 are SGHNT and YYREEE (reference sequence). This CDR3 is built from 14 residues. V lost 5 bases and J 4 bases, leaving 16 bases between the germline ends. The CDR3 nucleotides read TGTGCCAGCAGTAGACCGGGACGGATATACGAGCAGTACTTC. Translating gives CASSRPGRIYEQYF.

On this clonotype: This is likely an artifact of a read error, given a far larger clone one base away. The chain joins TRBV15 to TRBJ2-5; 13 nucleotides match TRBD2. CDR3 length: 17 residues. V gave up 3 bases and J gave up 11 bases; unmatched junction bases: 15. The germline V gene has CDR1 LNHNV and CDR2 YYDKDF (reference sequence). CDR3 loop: CATSSGLAGASYNEQYF. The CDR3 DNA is TGTGCCACCAGCAGCGGACTAGCGGGGGCGTCCTACAATGAGCAGTACTTC.

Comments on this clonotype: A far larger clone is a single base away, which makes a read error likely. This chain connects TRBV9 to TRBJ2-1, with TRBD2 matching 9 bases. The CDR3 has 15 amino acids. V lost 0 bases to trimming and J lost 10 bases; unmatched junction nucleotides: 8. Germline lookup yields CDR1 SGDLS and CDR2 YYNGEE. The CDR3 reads CASSVASGNHYEQFF. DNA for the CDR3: TGTGCCAGCAGCGTAGCTAGCGGGAACCACTACGAGCAGTTCTTC. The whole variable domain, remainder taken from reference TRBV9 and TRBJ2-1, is DSGVTQTPKHLITATGQRVTLRCSPRSGDLSVYWYQQSLDQGLQFLIQYYNGEERAKGNILERFSAQQFPDLHSELNLSSLELGDSALYFCASSVASGNHYEQFFGPGTRLTVL.

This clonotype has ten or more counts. The chain's CDR3 is CASSESLGVNEKLFF. The DNA of the CDR3 is TGCGCCAGCAGTGAGTCGTTGGGGGTGAATGAAAAACTGTTTTTT. The rearrangement joins TRBV10-2 to TRBJ1-4, with a weak D call TRBD1 (5 bases). Germline CDR1 reads WSHSY; CDR2 reads SAAADI. Trimming removed 0 bases at V and 5 bases at J, with 10 bases between. This CDR3 has 15 amino acids.